A selection of T cell receptor beta chains follows, all from one sample in a study of T cells in localized non-small cell lung cancer. Sequenced by immunoSEQ multiplex PCR; TCRdb stores in-frame clones only, minus some. The data show around 10,000 clones, with roughly half seen just once and roughly 3.9% held by the top ten. Sequencing was performed on lymph node tissue, taken before any cancer treatment. Every receptor here comes from a woman aged 40-69 years with stage II squamous cell lung carcinoma. Both conserved end residues are part of each CDR3. D genes are given only for firm matches. Clone size is shown for a subset of rows, as once, few, many or a class of expanded clone.

len: 14
j_gene: TRBJ1-5
v_gene: TRBV30
d_gene: NA
abundance: NA
CDR3nt: TGTGCCTGGAGTACCGGAAGGGACAATCAGCCCCAGCATTTT
CDR3aa: CAWSTGRDNQPQHF

len: 15
j_gene: TRBJ2-1
v_gene: TRBV19
d_gene: TRBD1
abundance: NA
CDR3nt: TGTGCCAGTAACAACCGGACAGGGGGTTGGAATGAGCAGTTCTTC
CDR3aa: CASNNRTGGWNEQFF

len: 15
j_gene: TRBJ1-5
v_gene: TRBV6-8
d_gene: NA
abundance: few
CDR3nt: TGTGCCAGCAAACCCCGACGAGGGGGCAATCAGCCCCAGCATTTT
CDR3aa: CASKPRRGGNQPQHF

len: 13
j_gene: TRBJ1-5
v_gene: TRBV27
d_gene: NA
abundance: few
CDR3nt: TGTGCCAGCAGTCTTATGCCCAATCAGCCCCAGCATTTT
CDR3aa: CASSLMPNQPQHF

len: 16
j_gene: TRBJ2-5
v_gene: TRBV6-8
d_gene: TRBD2
abundance: medium-sized
CDR3nt: TGTGCCAGCAGTTCCCCGACTAGCGGGGGCCCGGGGACCCAGTACTTC
CDR3aa: CASSSPTSGGPGTQYF

len: 12
j_gene: TRBJ1-1
v_gene: TRBV4-1
d_gene: NA
abundance: NA
CDR3nt: TGCGCCAGCAGCCTTGGGTGGGGTGAAGCTTTCTTT
CDR3aa: CASSLGWGEAFF

len: 15
j_gene: TRBJ2-2
v_gene: TRBV2
d_gene: NA
abundance: NA
CDR3nt: TGTGCCAGCAAACAGGAGGCAGCGAACACCGGGGAGCTGTTTTTT
CDR3aa: CASKQEAANTGELFF

len: 12
j_gene: TRBJ1-1
v_gene: TRBV29-1
d_gene: NA
abundance: NA
CDR3nt: TGCAGCGCTTCGACGGGAAACACTGAAGCTTTCTTT
CDR3aa: CSASTGNTEAFF

len: 15
j_gene: TRBJ2-7
v_gene: TRBV11-3
d_gene: NA
abundance: few
CDR3nt: TGTGCCAGCAGCTTCGACGGAACGATATCCTACGAGCAGTACTTC
CDR3aa: CASSFDGTISYEQYF

len: 20
j_gene: TRBJ1-1
v_gene: TRBV6-8
d_gene: TRBD1
abundance: few
CDR3nt: TGTGCTAGCAGAACTAACTCAAGACAGGGCCTTTTTGACCCGAACACTGAAGCTTTCTTT
CDR3aa: CASRTNSRQGLFDPNTEAFF

len: 21
j_gene: TRBJ1-2
v_gene: TRBV6-8
d_gene: NA
abundance: few
CDR3nt: TGTGCCAGCAGAGAGCGACTTAGGGCGGCCAGCAATCTTCACCTGAACTATGGCTACACCTTC
CDR3aa: CASRERLRAASNLHLNYGYTF

len: 15
j_gene: TRBJ1-1
v_gene: TRBV15
d_gene: NA
abundance: NA
CDR3nt: TGTGCCACCAGCAGCCCGAGGCAGGGGAACACTGAAGCTTTCTTT
CDR3aa: CATSSPRQGNTEAFF

len: 14
j_gene: TRBJ2-7
v_gene: TRBV7-5
d_gene: NA
abundance: few
CDR3nt: TGTGCCAGCAGCTCCTATATGAGGCCCGACGAGCAGTACTTC
CDR3aa: CASSSYMRPDEQYF

len: 14
j_gene: TRBJ1-1
v_gene: TRBV5-1
d_gene: NA
abundance: few
CDR3nt: TGCGCCAGCAGCTTGGAACAGACGAACACTGAAGCTTTCTTT
CDR3aa: CASSLEQTNTEAFF

len: 12
j_gene: TRBJ2-3
v_gene: TRBV19
d_gene: TRBD1
abundance: NA
CDR3nt: TGTGCCAGTAGTATCGGACAGGGTACGCAGTATTTT
CDR3aa: CASSIGQGTQYF

len: 14
j_gene: TRBJ1-1
v_gene: TRBV9
d_gene: TRBD1
abundance: NA
CDR3nt: TGTGCCAGCAGCGTGGAGGGACAGGGCGAGTACGCTTTCTTT
CDR3aa: CASSVEGQGEYAFF

len: 13
j_gene: TRBJ1-5
v_gene: TRBV18
d_gene: NA
abundance: once
CDR3nt: TGTGCCAGCTCACCGGGCAGTAATCAGCCCCAGCATTTT
CDR3aa: CASSPGSNQPQHF

len: 16
j_gene: TRBJ2-2
v_gene: TRBV9
d_gene: NA
abundance: few
CDR3nt: TGTGCCAGCAGCCCATCCCACAGGGTCGTCACCGGGGAGCTGTTTTTT
CDR3aa: CASSPSHRVVTGELFF

len: 15
j_gene: TRBJ1-5
v_gene: TRBV19
d_gene: NA
abundance: NA
CDR3nt: TGTGCCAGTAGTGGTCGAAAGGGGAGCAATCAGCCCCAGCATTTT
CDR3aa: CASSGRKGSNQPQHF

len: 13
j_gene: TRBJ1-4
v_gene: TRBV28
d_gene: NA
abundance: NA
CDR3nt: TGTGCCAGCAGTTTATGGGACGTTGAAAAACTGTTTTTT
CDR3aa: CASSLWDVEKLFF

len: 14
j_gene: TRBJ2-7
v_gene: TRBV19
d_gene: NA
abundance: NA
CDR3nt: TGTGCCAGTGGATCTACCCAGCGGCCTTGGGAGCAGTACTTC
CDR3aa: CASGSTQRPWEQYF

len: 12
j_gene: TRBJ2-3
v_gene: TRBV29-1
d_gene: TRBD1
abundance: NA
CDR3nt: TGCAGCGTTAGACAGGGCACAGATACGCAGTATTTC
CDR3aa: CSVRQGTDTQYF

len: 13
j_gene: TRBJ1-2
v_gene: TRBV29-1
d_gene: NA
abundance: NA
CDR3nt: TGCAGCGCTTATAGTGGGGGACTCTATGGCTACACCTTC
CDR3aa: CSAYSGGLYGYTF

len: 13
j_gene: TRBJ1-2
v_gene: TRBV29-1
d_gene: TRBD1
abundance: NA
CDR3nt: TGCAGCGTTGACGGGGAAGGGGGCGGTGGCTACACCTTC
CDR3aa: CSVDGEGGGGYTF

len: 15
j_gene: TRBJ1-1
v_gene: TRBV15
d_gene: NA
abundance: NA
CDR3nt: TGTGCCACCAGCAGAGATAGGGGGGCGAACACTGAAGCTTTCTTT
CDR3aa: CATSRDRGANTEAFF

len: 16
j_gene: TRBJ2-6
v_gene: TRBV6-8
d_gene: TRBD1
abundance: NA
CDR3nt: TGTGCCAGCATATCCAGGGGGACCTCTGGGGCCAACGTCCTGACTTTC
CDR3aa: CASISRGTSGANVLTF

len: 14
j_gene: TRBJ1-6
v_gene: TRBV6-8
d_gene: NA
abundance: few
CDR3nt: TGTGCCAGCAGTGGGGTGCAGGATAATTCACCCCTCCACTTT
CDR3aa: CASSGVQDNSPLHF

len: 14
j_gene: TRBJ1-2
v_gene: TRBV19
d_gene: NA
abundance: NA
CDR3nt: TGTGCCAGTAGTACTAGGGGGGAGAACTATGGCTACACCTTC
CDR3aa: CASSTRGENYGYTF

len: 13
j_gene: TRBJ1-1
v_gene: TRBV14
d_gene: NA
abundance: NA
CDR3nt: TGTGCCAGCAGCAACAGGGTAGCTCCTGAAGCTTTCTTT
CDR3aa: CASSNRVAPEAFF

len: 14
j_gene: TRBJ1-1
v_gene: TRBV28
d_gene: TRBD1
abundance: NA
CDR3nt: TGTGCCAGCAGAACTCCACAGGGGGACACTGAAGCTTTCTTT
CDR3aa: CASRTPQGDTEAFF

len: 14
j_gene: TRBJ1-5
v_gene: TRBV6-8
d_gene: TRBD1
abundance: NA
CDR3nt: TGTGCCAGCCAAGGACAGGGCATCAATCAGCCCCAGCATTTT
CDR3aa: CASQGQGINQPQHF

len: 19
j_gene: TRBJ2-7
v_gene: TRBV6-8
d_gene: TRBD2
abundance: NA
CDR3nt: TGTGCCAGCAGTTACCCATCCGGGACTAGCTTTCAGCCTTCCTACGAGCAGTACTTC
CDR3aa: CASSYPSGTSFQPSYEQYF

len: 15
j_gene: TRBJ2-7
v_gene: TRBV6-8
d_gene: TRBD1
abundance: medium-sized
CDR3nt: TGTGCCAGCAGTCCCCCTGGACAGGGGGAACTCGATCCGTACTTC
CDR3aa: CASSPPGQGELDPYF

len: 14
j_gene: TRBJ1-2
v_gene: TRBV14
d_gene: NA
abundance: NA
CDR3nt: TGTGCCAGCAGCCAAGGGGGACACCAGTATGGCTACACCTTC
CDR3aa: CASSQGGHQYGYTF

len: 14
j_gene: TRBJ1-5
v_gene: TRBV18
d_gene: NA
abundance: NA
CDR3nt: TGTGCCAGCTCACTCAGGGCTAGCAATCAGCCCCAGCATTTT
CDR3aa: CASSLRASNQPQHF

len: 14
j_gene: TRBJ2-2
v_gene: TRBV7-6
d_gene: TRBD2
abundance: NA
CDR3nt: TGTGCCAGCAGTAAGAGCGGGGGGACCGGGGAGCTGTTTTTT
CDR3aa: CASSKSGGTGELFF

len: 14
j_gene: TRBJ2-7
v_gene: TRBV9
d_gene: NA
abundance: NA
CDR3nt: TGTGCCAGCAGTCTGGAGCCGTTTTCCTACGAGCAGTACTTC
CDR3aa: CASSLEPFSYEQYF

len: 15
j_gene: TRBJ2-5
v_gene: TRBV18
d_gene: TRBD1
abundance: NA
CDR3nt: TGTGCCAGCTCACCGGACAGGGGGAACCAAGAGACCCAGTACTTC
CDR3aa: CASSPDRGNQETQYF

len: 14
j_gene: TRBJ1-1
v_gene: TRBV19
d_gene: TRBD1
abundance: few
CDR3nt: TGTGCCAGTAGTCGAACAGGGGGTTACACTGAAGCTTTCTTT
CDR3aa: CASSRTGGYTEAFF

len: 14
j_gene: TRBJ1-5
v_gene: TRBV6-8
d_gene: TRBD1
abundance: few
CDR3nt: TGTGCCAGCAGCATGGACAGGAGGAATCAGCCCCAGCATTTT
CDR3aa: CASSMDRRNQPQHF

len: 14
j_gene: TRBJ2-4
v_gene: TRBV5-1
d_gene: TRBD1
abundance: NA
CDR3nt: TGCGCCAGCAGCTTGAAGACAGGGATCAACATTCAGTACTTC
CDR3aa: CASSLKTGINIQYF

len: 15
j_gene: TRBJ2-1
v_gene: TRBV29-1
d_gene: TRBD1
abundance: NA
CDR3nt: TGCAGCGTTGAAGCGACAGGGCAGACCTACAATGAGCAGTTCTTC
CDR3aa: CSVEATGQTYNEQFF

len: 16
j_gene: TRBJ2-2
v_gene: TRBV14
d_gene: TRBD2
abundance: NA
CDR3nt: TGTGCCAGCAGCCAGGTAGCGGGGGCGAACACCGGGGAGCTGTTTTTT
CDR3aa: CASSQVAGANTGELFF

len: 15
j_gene: TRBJ1-1
v_gene: TRBV4-1
d_gene: NA
abundance: few
CDR3nt: TGCGCCAGCAGCCAAGTGGTACCAGCATACACTGAAGCTTTCTTT
CDR3aa: CASSQVVPAYTEAFF

len: 16
j_gene: TRBJ1-1
v_gene: TRBV18
d_gene: TRBD1
abundance: NA
CDR3nt: TGTGCCAGCTCACCGGTTCCTGGACAGGGGAACACTGAAGCTTTCTTT
CDR3aa: CASSPVPGQGNTEAFF

len: 16
j_gene: TRBJ1-2
v_gene: TRBV6-8
d_gene: NA
abundance: NA
CDR3nt: TGTGCCAGCAGGCCGTATTCCACGGCGTCGGTCTATGGCTACACCTTC
CDR3aa: CASRPYSTASVYGYTF

len: 15
j_gene: TRBJ1-2
v_gene: TRBV15
d_gene: TRBD1
abundance: few
CDR3nt: TGTGCCACCAGCAGACCGGGACAGGGATGGGGAGGCTACACCTTC
CDR3aa: CATSRPGQGWGGYTF

len: 16
j_gene: TRBJ1-2
v_gene: TRBV23-1
d_gene: NA
abundance: NA
CDR3nt: TGCGCCAGCAGTCATTTTTGCCAAGACGGACACTATGGCTACACCTTC
CDR3aa: CASSHFCQDGHYGYTF

len: 15
j_gene: TRBJ1-2
v_gene: TRBV11-3
d_gene: NA
abundance: few
CDR3nt: TGTGCCAGCAGTCTCCCGTCGACTGTTTACTATGGCTACACCTTC
CDR3aa: CASSLPSTVYYGYTF

len: 17
j_gene: TRBJ2-3
v_gene: TRBV2
d_gene: TRBD2
abundance: few
CDR3nt: TGTGCCAGCAGTCGAAGCCGGGGGGGCACCAGCACAGATACGCAGTATTTT
CDR3aa: CASSRSRGGTSTDTQYF

len: 16
j_gene: TRBJ1-1
v_gene: TRBV6-8
d_gene: NA
abundance: few
CDR3nt: TGTGCCAGCACCCAAAGAGGCGGGACGGCTAACACTGAAGCTTTCTTT
CDR3aa: CASTQRGGTANTEAFF